The text below deals with one T cell receptor beta chain. Its target is unknown. Unique molecular identifiers were used in preparing the TCRbeta library. MiXCR, applied by TCRdb to the PCR reads, yields one record per CDR3 protein. The table lists 300,000 to 400,000 distinct CDR3 sequences, approximately 23% of them singletons, with approximately 11% in the top ten. After removal of 4 bases from V and 6 bases from J, the junction contained 5 bases not matched to a gene. Germline CDR1 is SGHRS and CDR2 is YFSETQ. This CDR3 has 13 amino acids. This sample was included in a study of T-cell reconstitution after alpha-beta-depleted transplantation in children. Study-wide findings and caveats: In patients about two months after transplant, alpha-beta T cells reportedly arose from several hundred expanded graft clones. From surviving recipient T cells and thymic progenitors came the high day-60 TCRbeta diversity observed in some patients. One year post-transplant, T-cell counts and diversity were largely derived from T cells produced anew.

The chain combines TRBV5-1 with TRBJ1-2; 8 positions match TRBD1. The sample here was PBMCs, mostly from graft donor cells, taken 180 days after TCRalphabeta/CD19-depleted stem cell transplant. This receptor was taken from a male patient between 5 and 17 years old who had a stem cell transplant for acute lymphoblastic leukemia, so the T cells may come from the graft donor. The CDR3 is CASSVTGENGYTF. The DNA of the CDR3 is TGCGCCAGCAGCGTGACAGGGGAGAATGGCTACACCTTC.